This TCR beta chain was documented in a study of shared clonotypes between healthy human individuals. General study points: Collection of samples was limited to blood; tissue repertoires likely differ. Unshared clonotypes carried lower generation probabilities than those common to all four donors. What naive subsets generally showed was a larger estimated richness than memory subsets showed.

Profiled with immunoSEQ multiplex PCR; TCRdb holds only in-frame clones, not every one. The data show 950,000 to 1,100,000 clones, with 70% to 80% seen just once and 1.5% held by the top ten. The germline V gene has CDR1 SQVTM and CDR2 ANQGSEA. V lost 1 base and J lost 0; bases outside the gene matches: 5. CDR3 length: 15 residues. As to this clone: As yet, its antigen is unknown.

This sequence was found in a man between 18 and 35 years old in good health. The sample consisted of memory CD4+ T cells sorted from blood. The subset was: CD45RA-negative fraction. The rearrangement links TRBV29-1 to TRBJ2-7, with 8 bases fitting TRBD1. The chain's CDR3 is CSVEAWTGISYEQYF. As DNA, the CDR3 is TGCAGCGTTGAAGCTTGGACAGGGATCTCCTACGAGCAGTACTTC.